This TCR beta chain stems from a study of blood T cells in healthy people across ages. The study's findings and limits: Observed TCR beta diversity per million T cells went down as age went up. This fall followed a roughly linear course with age. Diversity of TCR beta correlated strongly with naive T cell percentage.

Alongside a J-beta primer mix, a sample-barcoded 5' primer served in a second PCR lasting about 7 to 12 cycles. Each sample provided no less than 2.5 million CDR3-containing paired-end reads. TCRdb ran MiXCR on the 5' RACE reads and lists one entry per CDR3 protein. Of around 1,500,000 distinct CDR3 sequences listed, 42% are singletons. This clonotype was observed a single time. Its antigen is currently unknown. Sequence at one end of the junction differs from germline and may be a read error. The CDR3 sequence is 15 residues long. Germline V lookup: CDR1 SGDLS, CDR2 YYNGEE. The specimen sequenced was blood. The clonotype originates from a woman aged 18-29 years in good health. The chain uses TRBV9 and TRBJ1-2; D is possibly TRBD1 (5 bases). For the CDR3, the DNA is TGTGCCAGCAGCGTGGGCAGGGACCATTCCTATGGCCACACCTTC. Translated: CASSVGRDHSYGHTF.